Following are 2 T cell receptor beta chains from one sample sequenced in a study of shared clonotypes between healthy human individuals. Positive CCR7 selection of CD45RO-negative cells yielded the naive CD8 cells, and terminally differentiated effector memory CD45RA+ cells were excluded. The table came from immunoSEQ multiplex PCR; TCRdb's copy has only in-frame clones and leaves some out. Of about 590,000 clones listed, roughly 95% were seen once; the top ten hold 0.11%. Sequencing was carried out using naive CD8+ T cells sorted from blood. The receptors come from a woman between 25 and 40 years old in good health.

V and J are TRBV6-5 and TRBJ2-7; TRBD1 or TRBD2 may be the D gene (5 bases each). Germline V gene sequence: CDR1 MNHEY, CDR2 SVGAGI. V shed 4 bases and J shed 4 bases, with 11 bases lying between them. The CDR3 loop spans 13 amino acids. The CDR3 sequence: CASSWGGPYEQYF. CDR3 sequence (DNA): TGTGCCAGCAGTTGGGGCGGGCCTTACGAGCAGTACTTC.

The chain carries TRBV30 and TRBJ1-1; 7 positions match TRBD1. CDR3 size: 14 residues. Per germline, CDR1 GTSNPN and CDR2 SVGIG (reference sequence). CDR3 sequence: CADSRTGRNTEAFF. The CDR3 coding sequence is TGTGCTGATTCGAGGACAGGACGGAACACTGAAGCTTTCTTT. Variable domain in full (rest from reference TRBV30 and TRBJ1-1): SQTIHQWPATLVQPVGSPLSLECTVEGTSNPNLYWYRQAAGRGLQLLFYSVGIGQISSEVPQNLSASRPQDRQFILSSKKLLLSDSGFYLCADSRTGRNTEAFFGQGTRLTVV.